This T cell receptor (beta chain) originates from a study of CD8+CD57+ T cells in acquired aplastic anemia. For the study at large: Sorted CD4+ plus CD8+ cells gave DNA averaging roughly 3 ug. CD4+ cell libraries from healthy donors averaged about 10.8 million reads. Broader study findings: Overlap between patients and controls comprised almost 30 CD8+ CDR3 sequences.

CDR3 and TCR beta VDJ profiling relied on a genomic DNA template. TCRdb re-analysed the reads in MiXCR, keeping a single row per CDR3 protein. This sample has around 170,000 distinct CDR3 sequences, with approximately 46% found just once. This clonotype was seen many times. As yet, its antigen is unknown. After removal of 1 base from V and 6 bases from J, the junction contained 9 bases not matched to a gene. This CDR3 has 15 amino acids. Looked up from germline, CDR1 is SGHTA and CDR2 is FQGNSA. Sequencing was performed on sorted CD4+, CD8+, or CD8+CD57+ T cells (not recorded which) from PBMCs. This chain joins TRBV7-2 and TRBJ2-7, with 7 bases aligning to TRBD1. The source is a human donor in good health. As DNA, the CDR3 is TGTGCCAGCAGCTTAGGTATCAGGGGGAGCTCCGAGCAGTACTTC. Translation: CASSLGIRGSSEQYF.